This entry concerns a single T cell receptor beta chain. In the authors' methods: Cell counts per sample came from amplifying reference gene primers. Measured with immunoSEQ multiplex PCR; TCRdb has only the in-frame clones, and not every one. The DNA was the basis for D and trimming; V, J and clone size are from that table. Of tens of thousands of clones in the sample, roughly 89% are singletons; the top ten hold roughly 19%. This sample is part of a study of blood T cell repertoires in COVID-19. About the study: Acute and convalescent COVID-19 specimens originated in the United States, Italy and Spain. Nucleic acid was either cDNA or gDNA, and it came from T cells, B-cell-depleted T cells, or PBMCs.

The CDR3 consists of 14 residues. From germline, CDR1 is KGHSH and CDR2 LQKENI. Trimming shortened V by 4 bases and J by 3 bases, and 12 bases separated the two germline ends. This chain links TRBV18 with TRBJ1-1; D is uncertain. Sequencing input: peripheral blood. This TCR was sampled from a woman of 80 years or more with acute or convalescent COVID-19. CDR3 DNA: TGTGCCAGCTCACAAAATGTACGGGACACTGAAGCTTTCTTT. Its protein is CASSQNVRDTEAFF.